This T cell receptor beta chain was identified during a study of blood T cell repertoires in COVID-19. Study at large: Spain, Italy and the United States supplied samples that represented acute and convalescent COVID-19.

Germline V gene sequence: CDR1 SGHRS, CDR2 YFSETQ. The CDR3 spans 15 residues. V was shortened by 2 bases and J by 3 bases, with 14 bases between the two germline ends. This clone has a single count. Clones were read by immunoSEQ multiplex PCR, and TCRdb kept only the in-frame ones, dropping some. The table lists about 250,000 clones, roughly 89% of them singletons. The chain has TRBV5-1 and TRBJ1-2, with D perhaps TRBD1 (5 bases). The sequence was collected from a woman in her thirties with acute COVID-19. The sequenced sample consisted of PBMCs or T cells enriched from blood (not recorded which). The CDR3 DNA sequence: TGCGCCAGCAGCTTAAGTAGGGGACTCGACTATGGCTACACCTTC. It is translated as CASSLSRGLDYGYTF.